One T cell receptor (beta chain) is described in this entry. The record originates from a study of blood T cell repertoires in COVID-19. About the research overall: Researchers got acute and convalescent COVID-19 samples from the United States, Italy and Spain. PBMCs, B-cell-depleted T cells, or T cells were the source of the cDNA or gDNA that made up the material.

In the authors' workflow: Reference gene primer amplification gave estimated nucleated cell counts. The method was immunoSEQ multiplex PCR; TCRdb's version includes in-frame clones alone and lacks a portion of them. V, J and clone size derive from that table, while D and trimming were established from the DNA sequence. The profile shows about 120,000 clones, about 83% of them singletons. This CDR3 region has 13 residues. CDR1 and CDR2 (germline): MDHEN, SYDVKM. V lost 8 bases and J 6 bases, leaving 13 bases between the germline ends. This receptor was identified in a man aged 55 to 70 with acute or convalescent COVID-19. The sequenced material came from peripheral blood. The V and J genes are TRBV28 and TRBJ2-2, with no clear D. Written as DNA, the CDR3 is TGTGCCAGCGGCCGCCACAATTCCGGGGAGCTGTTTTTT. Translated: CASGRHNSGELFF.